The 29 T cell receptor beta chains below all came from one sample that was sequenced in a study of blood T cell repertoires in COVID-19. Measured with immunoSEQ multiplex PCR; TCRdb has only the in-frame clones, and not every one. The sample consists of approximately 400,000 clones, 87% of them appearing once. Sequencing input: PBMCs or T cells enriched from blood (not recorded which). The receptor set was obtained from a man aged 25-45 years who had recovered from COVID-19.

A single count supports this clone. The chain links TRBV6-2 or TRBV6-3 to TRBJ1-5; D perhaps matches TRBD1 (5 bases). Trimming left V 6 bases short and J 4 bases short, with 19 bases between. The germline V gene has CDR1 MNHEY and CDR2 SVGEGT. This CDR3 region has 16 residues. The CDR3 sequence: CASSRNLAGRNQPQHF. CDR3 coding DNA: TGTGCCAGCAGCCGCAATCTGGCAGGGAGGAATCAGCCCCAGCATTTT.

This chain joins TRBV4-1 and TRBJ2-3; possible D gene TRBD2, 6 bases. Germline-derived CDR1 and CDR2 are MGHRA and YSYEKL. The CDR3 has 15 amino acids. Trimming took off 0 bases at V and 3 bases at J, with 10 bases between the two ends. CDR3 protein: CASSQDRRVTDTQYF. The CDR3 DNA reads TGCGCCAGCAGCCAAGATCGGAGGGTTACAGATACGCAGTATTTT.

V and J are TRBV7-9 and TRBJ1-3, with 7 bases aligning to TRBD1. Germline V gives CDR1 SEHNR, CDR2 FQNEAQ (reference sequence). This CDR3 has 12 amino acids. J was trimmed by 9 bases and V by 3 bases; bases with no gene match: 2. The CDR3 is CASSFSGGTIYF. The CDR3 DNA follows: TGTGCCAGCAGCTTTTCAGGGGGCACCATATATTTT.

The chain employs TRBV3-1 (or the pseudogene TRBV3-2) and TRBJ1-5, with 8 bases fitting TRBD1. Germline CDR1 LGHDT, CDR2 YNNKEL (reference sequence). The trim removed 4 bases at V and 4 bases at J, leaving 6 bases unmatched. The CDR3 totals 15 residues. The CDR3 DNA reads TGTGCCAGCAGCCCTCAGGGGGCTGTGAATCAGCCCCAGCATTTT. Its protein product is CASSPQGAVNQPQHF.

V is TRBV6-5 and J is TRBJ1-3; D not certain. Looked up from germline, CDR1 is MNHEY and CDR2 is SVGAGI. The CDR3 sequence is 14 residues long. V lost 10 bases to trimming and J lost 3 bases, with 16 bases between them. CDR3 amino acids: CATAVTTGGNTIYF. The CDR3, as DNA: TGTGCCACGGCCGTCACGACGGGTGGAAACACCATATATTTT.

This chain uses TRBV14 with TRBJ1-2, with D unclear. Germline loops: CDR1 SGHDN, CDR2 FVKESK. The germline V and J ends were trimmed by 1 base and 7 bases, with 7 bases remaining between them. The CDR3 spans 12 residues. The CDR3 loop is CASSQVRGGYTF. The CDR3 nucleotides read TGTGCCAGCAGCCAAGTTCGCGGTGGCTACACCTTC.

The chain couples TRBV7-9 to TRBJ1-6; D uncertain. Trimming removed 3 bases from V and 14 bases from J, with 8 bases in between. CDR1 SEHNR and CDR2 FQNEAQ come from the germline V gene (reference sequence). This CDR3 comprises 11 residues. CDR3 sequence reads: CASSFWESLHF. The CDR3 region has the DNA TGTGCCAGCAGCTTTTGGGAGTCCCTCCACTTT. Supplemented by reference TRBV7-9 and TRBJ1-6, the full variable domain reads DTGVSQNPRHKITKRGQNVTFRCDPISEHNRLYWYRQTLGQGPEFLTYFQNEAQLEKSRLLSDRFSAERPKGSFSTLEIQRTEQGDSAMYLCASSFWESLHFGNGTRLTVT.

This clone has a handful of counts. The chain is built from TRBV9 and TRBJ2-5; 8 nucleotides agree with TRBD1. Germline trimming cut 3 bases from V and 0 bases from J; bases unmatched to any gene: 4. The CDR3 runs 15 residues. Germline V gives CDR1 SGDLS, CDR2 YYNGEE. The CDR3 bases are TGTGCCAGCAGCGCTCACAGGGGGGACCAAGAGACCCAGTACTTC. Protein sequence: CASSAHRGDQETQYF.

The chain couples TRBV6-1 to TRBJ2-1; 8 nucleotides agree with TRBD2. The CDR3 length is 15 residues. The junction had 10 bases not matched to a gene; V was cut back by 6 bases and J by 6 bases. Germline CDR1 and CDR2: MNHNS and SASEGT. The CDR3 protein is CASSHERGWSNEQFF. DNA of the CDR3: TGTGCCAGCAGCCACGAGCGGGGGTGGTCCAATGAGCAGTTCTTC.

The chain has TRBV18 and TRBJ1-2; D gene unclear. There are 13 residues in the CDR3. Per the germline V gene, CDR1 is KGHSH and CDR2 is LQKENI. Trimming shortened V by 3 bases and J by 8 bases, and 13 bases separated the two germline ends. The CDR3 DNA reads TGTGCCAGCTCACCCGGAGGATTTAGGGGCTACACCTTC. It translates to CASSPGGFRGYTF.

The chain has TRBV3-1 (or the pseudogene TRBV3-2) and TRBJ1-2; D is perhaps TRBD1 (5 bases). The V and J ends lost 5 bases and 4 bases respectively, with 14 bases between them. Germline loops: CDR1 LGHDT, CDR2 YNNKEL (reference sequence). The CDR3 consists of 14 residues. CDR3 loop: CASSVTGGTYGYTF. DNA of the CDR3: TGTGCCAGCAGCGTTACGGGGGGAACCTATGGCTACACCTTC.

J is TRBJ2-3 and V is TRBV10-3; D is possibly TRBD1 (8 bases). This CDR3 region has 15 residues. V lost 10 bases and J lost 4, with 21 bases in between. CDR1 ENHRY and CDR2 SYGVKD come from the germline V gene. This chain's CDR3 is CATQGGEYTADTQYF. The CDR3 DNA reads TGTGCCACACAGGGGGGGGAGTATACTGCAGATACGCAGTATTTT.

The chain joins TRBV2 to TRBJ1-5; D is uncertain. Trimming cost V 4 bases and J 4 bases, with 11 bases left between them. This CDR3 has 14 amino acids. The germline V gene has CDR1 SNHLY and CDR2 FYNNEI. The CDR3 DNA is TGTGCCAGCAGTGCCGGACGGACTAATCAGCCCCAGCATTTT. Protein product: CASSAGRTNQPQHF.

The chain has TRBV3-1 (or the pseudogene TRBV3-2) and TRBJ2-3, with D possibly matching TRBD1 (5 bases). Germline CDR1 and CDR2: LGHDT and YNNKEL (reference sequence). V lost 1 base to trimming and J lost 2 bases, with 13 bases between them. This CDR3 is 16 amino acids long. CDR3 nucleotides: TGTGCCAGCAGCCAAGTGGGGCAGGGTATCACAGATACGCAGTATTTT. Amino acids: CASSQVGQGITDTQYF.

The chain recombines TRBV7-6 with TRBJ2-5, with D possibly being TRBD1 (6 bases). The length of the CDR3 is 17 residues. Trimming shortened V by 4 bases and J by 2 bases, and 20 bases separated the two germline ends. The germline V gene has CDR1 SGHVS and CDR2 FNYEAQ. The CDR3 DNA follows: TGTGCCAGCAGCTCATCGTCCATCTGGGGGCTACAAGAGACCCAGTACTTC. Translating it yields CASSSSSIWGLQETQYF.

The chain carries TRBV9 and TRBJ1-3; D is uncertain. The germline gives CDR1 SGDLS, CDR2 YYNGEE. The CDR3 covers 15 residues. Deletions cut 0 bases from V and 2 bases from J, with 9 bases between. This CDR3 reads CASSVGVAAGNTIYF. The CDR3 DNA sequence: TGTGCCAGCAGCGTAGGCGTGGCGGCTGGAAACACCATATATTTT.

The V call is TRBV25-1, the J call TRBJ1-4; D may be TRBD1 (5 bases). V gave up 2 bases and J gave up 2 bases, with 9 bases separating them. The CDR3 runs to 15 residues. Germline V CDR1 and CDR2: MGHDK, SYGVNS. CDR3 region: CASSEGGGTNEKLFF. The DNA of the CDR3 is TGTGCCAGCAGTGAAGGGGGAGGCACTAATGAAAAACTGTTTTTT.

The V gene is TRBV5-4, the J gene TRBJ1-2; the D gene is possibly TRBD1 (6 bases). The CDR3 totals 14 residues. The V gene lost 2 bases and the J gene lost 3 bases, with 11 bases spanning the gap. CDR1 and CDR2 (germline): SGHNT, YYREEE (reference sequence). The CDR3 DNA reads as TGTGCCAGCAGCTTAAGAGGGGGGGACTATGGCTACACCTTC. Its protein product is CASSLRGGDYGYTF. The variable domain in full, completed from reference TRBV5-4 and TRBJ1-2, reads ETGVTQSPTHLIKTRGQQVTLRCSSQSGHNTVSWYQQALGQGPQFIFQYYREEENGRGNFPPRFSGLQFPNYSSELNVNALELDDSALYLCASSLRGGDYGYTFGSGTRLTVV.

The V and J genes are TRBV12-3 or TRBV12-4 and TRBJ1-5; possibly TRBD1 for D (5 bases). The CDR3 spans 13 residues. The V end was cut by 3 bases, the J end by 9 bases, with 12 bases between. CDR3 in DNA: TGTGCCAGCAGTTTGGGGGGGGTTTCGCCCCAGCATTTT. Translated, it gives CASSLGGVSPQHF.

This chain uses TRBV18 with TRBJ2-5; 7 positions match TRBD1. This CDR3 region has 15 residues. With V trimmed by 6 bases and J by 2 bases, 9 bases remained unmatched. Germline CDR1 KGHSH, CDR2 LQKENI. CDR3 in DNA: TGTGCCAGCTCCCCGCCCATGGGACAGCAAGAGACCCAGTACTTC. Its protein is CASSPPMGQQETQYF.

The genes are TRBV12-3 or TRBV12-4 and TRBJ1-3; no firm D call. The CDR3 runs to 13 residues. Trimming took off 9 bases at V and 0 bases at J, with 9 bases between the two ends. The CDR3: CASARSSGNTIYF. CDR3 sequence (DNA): TGTGCCAGTGCACGTAGCTCTGGAAACACCATATATTTT.

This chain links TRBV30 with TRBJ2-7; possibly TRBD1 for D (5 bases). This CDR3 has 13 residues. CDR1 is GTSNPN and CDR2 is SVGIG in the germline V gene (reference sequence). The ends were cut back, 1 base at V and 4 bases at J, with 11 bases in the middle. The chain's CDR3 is CAWSARSGYEQYF. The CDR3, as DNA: TGTGCCTGGAGTGCAAGGTCAGGGTACGAGCAGTACTTC.

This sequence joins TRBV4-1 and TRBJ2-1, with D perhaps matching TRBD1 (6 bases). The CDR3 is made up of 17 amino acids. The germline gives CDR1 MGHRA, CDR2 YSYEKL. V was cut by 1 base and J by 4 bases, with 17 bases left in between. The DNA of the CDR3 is TGCGCCAGCAGCCAAGGACCGACGGGACATCCTTACAATGAGCAGTTCTTC. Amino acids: CASSQGPTGHPYNEQFF.

The CDR3 here is CASSPTASWKLFF. The CDR3 DNA follows: TGTGCCAGCAGCCCCACGGCTAGTTGGAAACTGTTTTTT. The J gene is TRBJ1-4, the V gene TRBV21-1. TRBV21-1 corresponds to a pseudogene. The CDR3 extends over 13 amino acids.

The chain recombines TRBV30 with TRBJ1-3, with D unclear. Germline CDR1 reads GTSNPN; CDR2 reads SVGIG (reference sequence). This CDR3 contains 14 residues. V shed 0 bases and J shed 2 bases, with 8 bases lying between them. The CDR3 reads CAWSVTVPGNTIYF. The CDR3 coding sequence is TGTGCCTGGAGTGTAACTGTACCTGGAAACACCATATATTTT.

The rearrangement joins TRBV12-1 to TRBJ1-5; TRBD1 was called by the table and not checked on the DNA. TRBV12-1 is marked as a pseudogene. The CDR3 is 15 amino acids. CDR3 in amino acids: CASSPEVQGYQPQHF. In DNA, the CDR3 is TGTGCCAGCAGCCCTGAGGTGCAGGGCTATCAGCCCCAGCATTTT.

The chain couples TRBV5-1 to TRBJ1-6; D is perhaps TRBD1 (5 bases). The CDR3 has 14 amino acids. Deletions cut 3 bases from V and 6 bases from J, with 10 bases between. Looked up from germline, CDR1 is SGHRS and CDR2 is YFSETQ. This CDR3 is CASSSGDLNSPLHF. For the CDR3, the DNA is TGCGCCAGCAGCTCGGGGGACCTTAATTCACCCCTCCACTTT.

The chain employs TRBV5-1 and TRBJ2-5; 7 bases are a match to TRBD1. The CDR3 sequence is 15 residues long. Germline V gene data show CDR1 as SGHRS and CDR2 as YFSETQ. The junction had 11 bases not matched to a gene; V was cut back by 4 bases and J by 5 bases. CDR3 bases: TGCGCCAGCAGCCGAAGCGACAGGGTCGAGGAGACCCAGTACTTC. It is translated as CASSRSDRVEETQYF.

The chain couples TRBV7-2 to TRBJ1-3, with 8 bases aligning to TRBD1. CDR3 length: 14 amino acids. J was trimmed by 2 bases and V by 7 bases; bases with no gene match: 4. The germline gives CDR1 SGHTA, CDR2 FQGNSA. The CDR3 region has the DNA TGTGCCAGCACCCCGGACAGGGCTGGAAACACCATATATTTT. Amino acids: CASTPDRAGNTIYF. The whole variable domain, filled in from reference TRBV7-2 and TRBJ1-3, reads GAGVSQSPSNKVTEKGKDVELRCDPISGHTALYWYRQSLGQGLEFLIYFQGNSAPDKSGLPSDRFSAERTGGSVSTLTIQRTQQEDSAVYLCASTPDRAGNTIYFGEGSWLTVV.